These 27 T cell receptor beta chains were sequenced from one sample in a study of Graves' ophthalmopathy and Graves' hyperthyroidism. CDR3 regions of TCR beta were amplified from RNA transcripts. A first-round RT-PCR used HTBI primers, followed by a second-round multiplex PCR. TCRdb passed the multiplex PCR reads through MiXCR, listing each CDR3 protein once. The table has more than 550,000 distinct CDR3 sequences, over 40% seen once. Sequencing input: peripheral blood. Receptors were obtained from an adult man with Graves' ophthalmopathy.

The chain uses TRBV12-3 or TRBV12-4 and TRBJ1-2; D gene uncertain. This CDR3 comprises 15 residues. Deletions cut 0 bases from V and 0 bases from J, with 8 bases between. The CDR3 loop is CASSLAYGTNYGYTF. CDR3 DNA sequence: TGTGCCAGCAGTTTAGCATACGGGACTAACTATGGCTACACCTTC.

The chain links TRBV7-2 to TRBJ1-1; D unresolved. This CDR3 has 15 amino acids. Deletions cut 1 base from V and 1 base from J, with 10 bases between. In germline, CDR1 is SGHTA, CDR2 FQGNSA. The CDR3: CASSLGSLENTEAFF. In DNA form, the CDR3 reads TGTGCCAGCAGCTTAGGATCTTTGGAGAACACTGAAGCTTTCTTT.

The chain has TRBV19 and TRBJ1-1; the D is unclear. V lost 5 bases, J lost 1 base, and 14 bases lay in between. Germline assignment: CDR1 LNHDA and CDR2 SQIVND (reference sequence). This CDR3 spans 15 amino acids. The CDR3 DNA reads TGTGCCAGTAGTGTCCGGGCGCGGGAGAACACTGAAGCTTTCTTT. Its translation: CASSVRARENTEAFF.

This clonotype has ten or more counts. The V gene is TRBV2, the J gene TRBJ1-1; weak D call: TRBD1 (6 bases). The CDR3 loop spans 15 amino acids. In germline, CDR1 is SNHLY, CDR2 FYNNEI. V dropped 2 bases and J dropped 4 bases, with 14 bases sitting between them. DNA for the CDR3: TGTGCCAGCAGTGAAAGACAACAGGGAACCACTGAAGCTTTCTTT. Protein product: CASSERQQGTTEAFF.

With regard to this clonotype: A read error is possible here, since a much larger clone lies one base away. Given the absence of the conserved phenylalanine or tryptophan at the CDR3 end, a read error is likely. The CDR3 region is CASSFLQAAYGYTL. CDR3 nucleotide sequence: TGTGCCAGCAGCTTCCTCCAGGCCGCCTATGGCTACACCCTC. The chain employs TRBV11-2 and TRBJ1-2; D not certain. The CDR3 is made up of 14 amino acids. The germline V gene encodes CDR1 SGHAT and CDR2 FQNNGV. Deletions cut 3 bases from V and 4 bases from J, with 12 bases between.

At least ten counts were recorded for this clonotype. The chain uses TRBV10-3 and TRBJ2-2; TRBD2 might be the D (5 bases). The length of the CDR3 is 16 residues. Looked up from germline, CDR1 is ENHRY and CDR2 is SYGVKD. Deletions cut 4 bases from V and 2 bases from J, with 14 bases between. The CDR3 is CAISVSGVGNTGELFF. The CDR3 bases are TGTGCCATCAGTGTTTCCGGGGTCGGTAACACCGGGGAGCTGTTTTTT.

This clonotype appeared a few times. The V gene is TRBV2, the J gene TRBJ2-7; D perhaps matches TRBD2 (6 bases). V was trimmed by 6 bases and J by 0 bases, leaving 15 bases between them. Germline loops: CDR1 SNHLY, CDR2 FYNNEI. The CDR3 length is 15 residues. DNA of the CDR3: TGTGCCAGCAGACAACGGGAGAGTAGCTCCTACGAGCAGTACTTC. This sequence encodes CASRQRESSSYEQYF.

V and J are TRBV12-3 or TRBV12-4 and TRBJ2-7; D not resolved. The CDR3 is 15 residues long. The V end lost 6 bases, the J end lost 4 bases, and 19 bases lay between the germline ends. CDR3: CASSPSNRAGYEQYV. CDR3 DNA: TGTGCCAGCAGCCCGAGTAACCGGGCAGGTTACGAGCAGTACGTC.

A note on this clonotype: A read error is possible here, since a much larger clone lies one base away. The chain couples TRBV15 to TRBJ2-7, with D tentatively TRBD2 (5 bases). The end of the DNA is better explained by TRBJ2-5, so the J call may be wrong. The CDR3 consists of 16 residues. Germline V gives CDR1 LNHNV, CDR2 YYDKDF (reference sequence). The CDR3 region is CATSDSTHLPGETQYF. CDR3 nucleotides: TGTGCCACCAGTGATTCGACCCACCTACCGGGGGAGACCCAGTACTTC.

As to this clonotype: Likely a read error: the CDR3 ends without its conserved phenylalanine or tryptophan. CDR3 nucleotides: TGTGCCAGCAGTTACTCGAGTGGCAGACCCTACGAGCAGTACCTC. This codes for CASSYSSGRPYEQYL. The V and J genes are TRBV6-6 and TRBJ2-7; no reliable D call. Trimming left V 0 bases short and J 2 bases short, with 11 bases between. Germline CDR1 MNHNY, CDR2 SVGAGI (reference sequence). This CDR3 has 15 amino acids.

With regard to this clonotype: At one end, the junction sequence differs from germline, possibly due to a read error. The chain recombines TRBV2 with TRBJ1-6; 8 bases fit TRBD1. CDR3 length equals 13 residues. From germline, CDR1 is SNHLY and CDR2 FYNNEI. The CDR3 coding sequence is TGTGCCAGCAGGGAAGGGGCAGGGACAGGCATCCACTTT. Translation: CASREGAGTGIHF.

J is TRBJ1-5 and V is TRBV4-1; D is unresolved. The CDR3 is made up of 14 amino acids. V lost 3 bases and J lost 8, with 14 bases in between. In germline, CDR1 is MGHRA, CDR2 YSYEKL. The CDR3 loop is CASSHRRGVKPQHF. The CDR3 region has the DNA TGCGCCAGCAGCCATCGCCGGGGTGTGAAGCCCCAGCATTTT.

This clonotype was detected once. The chain has TRBV10-3 and TRBJ2-5, with 13 bases fitting TRBD2. There are 14 residues in the CDR3. J lost 1 base, V lost 10 bases, and 3 bases had no gene match. Per germline, CDR1 ENHRY and CDR2 SYGVKD. The CDR3 coding sequence is TGTGCCACGACTAGCGGGGGGCTCCAAGAGACCCAGTACTTC. Protein product: CATTSGGLQETQYF.

This clonotype showed up many times. This chain links TRBV20-1 with TRBJ1-2, with D uncertain. Trimming pared 5 bases from V and 3 bases from J, leaving 7 bases between. This CDR3 region has 11 residues. Germline V CDR1 and CDR2: DFQATT, SNEGSKA (reference sequence). This CDR3 reads CSAPDHYGYTF. The CDR3 nucleotides read TGCAGTGCTCCAGATCACTATGGCTACACCTTC.

This clonotype was counted ten times or more. For the CDR3, the DNA is TGTGCCAGCAGCTTAGCGCCGGACAGGGCCACTGAAGCTTTCTTT. Translation: CASSLAPDRATEAFF. This chain connects TRBV7-9 to TRBJ1-1; TRBD1 matches at 8 bases. The CDR3 is 15 amino acids. Per germline, CDR1 SEHNR and CDR2 FQNEAQ (reference sequence). V gave up 0 bases and J gave up 4 bases; unmatched junction bases: 4.

A word on this clonotype: A much larger clone lies a single base off, so this may be a read error. The chain is built from TRBV20-1 and TRBJ2-7, with TRBD1 as a possible D gene (6 bases). Germline V lookup: CDR1 DFQATT, CDR2 SNEGSKA (reference sequence). The CDR3 runs 13 residues. The CDR3 nucleotides are TGCAGTGCTAAAGGGGGTGCCTACTACGAGCAGTGCTTC. As protein: CSAKGGAYYEQCF.

This clonotype was counted many times. The chain recombines TRBV2 with TRBJ2-5; 7 bases line up with TRBD2. Unmatched junction bases numbered 16, after V lost 5 bases and J lost 7 bases. The CDR3 consists of 16 residues. Germline CDR1 SNHLY, CDR2 FYNNEI. The CDR3 nucleotides are TGTGCCAGCAGTTTCCGAAGCGGGACGGTATCTGGGACCCAGTACTTC. Amino acids: CASSFRSGTVSGTQYF.

This clonotype has ten or more counts. The genes are TRBV7-3 and TRBJ2-2, with 9 bases lining up with TRBD2. The CDR3 has 16 residues. J lost 4 bases, V lost 3 bases, and 6 bases had no gene match. CDR1 SGHTA and CDR2 FQGTGA come from the germline V gene. CDR3 protein: CASSFRAGGSTGELFF. Here the CDR3 DNA reads TGTGCCAGCAGCTTTAGAGCGGGGGGATCCACCGGGGAGCTGTTTTTT.

This clonotype was counted between two and nine times. The rearrangement joins TRBV9 to TRBJ1-1; possible D gene TRBD1, 5 bases. V was trimmed by 4 bases and J by 11 bases, leaving 24 bases between them. This CDR3 comprises 15 residues. From germline, CDR1 is SGDLS and CDR2 YYNGEE. The chain's CDR3 is CASSQDATAGTGAFF. As DNA, the CDR3 is TGTGCCAGCAGCCAAGACGCGACCGCCGGGACGGGGGCTTTCTTT.

This clonotype has at least ten counts. This sequence joins TRBV10-3 and TRBJ1-1; 7 bases are a match to TRBD1. From germline, CDR1 is ENHRY and CDR2 SYGVKD. J lost 5 bases, V lost 2 bases, and 5 bases had no gene match. The CDR3 extends over 14 amino acids. The CDR3 bases are TGTGCCATCAGTGAGGCCAGGGGGTCGACTGAAGCTTTCTTT. Translated, it gives CAISEARGSTEAFF.

This clonotype has ten or more counts. The chain has TRBV4-3 and TRBJ1-4, with D tentatively TRBD1 (6 bases). The CDR3 is made up of 15 amino acids. Germline CDR1 and CDR2: LGHNA and YSLEER. V lost 2 bases to trimming and J lost 7 bases, with 14 bases between them. CDR3 amino acids: CASSQPQGGGEKLFF. CDR3 nucleotides: TGCGCCAGCAGCCAACCACAGGGAGGCGGTGAAAAACTGTTTTTT.

This clonotype occurred a few times. V usage is TRBV6-1 and J usage is TRBJ2-7; no reliable D call. The germline V and J ends were trimmed by 5 bases and 3 bases, with 14 bases remaining between them. The germline V gene encodes CDR1 MNHNS and CDR2 SASEGT. This CDR3 is 14 amino acids long. CDR3 protein: CASSYGQISYEQYF. In DNA form, the CDR3 reads TGTGCCAGCAGTTACGGGCAAATAAGCTACGAGCAGTACTTC.

As DNA, the CDR3 is TGTGCCAGCAGTGAAAGGAGCGGGGGAAACACCATATATTTT. This sequence encodes CASSERSGGNTIYF. The rearrangement uses TRBV2 and TRBJ1-3; no definite D call. V lost 2 bases to trimming and J lost 4 bases, with 9 bases between them. The CDR3 loop spans 14 amino acids. The germline V gene has CDR1 SNHLY and CDR2 FYNNEI.

This clonotype was recorded many times. The chain uses TRBV10-3 and TRBJ2-7, with D perhaps assigned TRBD1 or TRBD2 (5 bases each). Trimming removed 2 bases from V and 0 bases from J, with 8 bases in between. The CDR3 is 14 residues long. Germline CDR1 reads ENHRY; CDR2 reads SYGVKD. CDR3: CAISEGTFSYEQYF. In DNA, the CDR3 is TGTGCCATCAGTGAGGGGACCTTCTCCTACGAGCAGTACTTC.

The table lists this clonotype with many counts. A read error may produce the germline difference seen at one junction end. This rearrangement joins TRBV9 to TRBJ2-2; D gene uncertain. The CDR3 extends over 12 amino acids. Germline V lookup: CDR1 SGDLS, CDR2 YYNGEE. The CDR3, as DNA: TGTGCCAGCAGGGTAGCTGGCGGGGAGCTGTTTTTT. Translating gives CASRVAGGELFF.

This clonotype showed up many times. The V call is TRBV24-1, the J call TRBJ2-5; no definite D call. CDR1 is KGHDR, CDR2 SFDVKD, per germline. The CDR3 covers 14 residues. V was shortened by 4 bases and J by 5 bases, with 13 bases between the two germline ends. The CDR3 loop is CATSDPTTSETQYF. The CDR3 region has the DNA TGTGCCACCAGTGACCCCACAACATCGGAGACCCAGTACTTC.

Turning to this clonotype: Given a much more abundant clone one base away, this may be a read error. V and J are TRBV4-3 and TRBJ2-2, with D possibly matching TRBD2 (5 bases). The V gene's germline CDR1 is LGHNA and CDR2 YSLEER. CDR3 size: 13 residues. CDR3 protein: CASSYQYTGEPFF. The CDR3 DNA reads TGCGCCAGCAGCTACCAGTACACCGGGGAGCCGTTTTTT.